The 5 T cell receptor beta chains listed next were all sequenced from one sample in a study of blood T cell repertoires in COVID-19. Clones were sequenced by immunoSEQ multiplex PCR, and TCRdb holds only the in-frame ones, with some missing. The sample comprises 250,000 to 300,000 clones, around 90% of which are singletons, and about 2.2% rests with the top ten. The sample was peripheral blood. These receptors were obtained from a woman aged 50 to 60 who had recovered from COVID-19.

This chain uses TRBV5-1 with TRBJ2-5; no firm D call. The V end lost 4 bases, the J end lost 4 bases, and 8 bases lay between the germline ends. The germline V gene encodes CDR1 SGHRS and CDR2 YFSETQ. This CDR3 region has 12 residues. In nucleotides, the CDR3 is TGCGCCAGCAGCCCCCCGGGAGAGACCCAGTACTTC. Translated, it gives CASSPPGETQYF.

J is TRBJ1-1 and V is TRBV7-9; the D is unclear. V was shortened by 7 bases and J by 8 bases, with 20 bases between the two germline ends. The CDR3 spans 14 residues. In germline, CDR1 is SEHNR, CDR2 FQNEAQ (reference sequence). The chain's CDR3 is CASIQTPSITEAFF. The CDR3 DNA reads as TGTGCCAGCATCCAGACACCAAGTATAACCGAAGCTTTCTTT.

A single count supports this clone. Within the sample, other DNA sequences also encode this same CDR3. This chain joins TRBV28 and TRBJ2-4; D is possibly TRBD2 (7 bases). V lost 2 bases, J lost 7 bases, and 12 bases lay in between. This CDR3 contains 14 residues. Germline-derived CDR1 and CDR2 are MDHEN and SYDVKM. The CDR3 DNA reads TGTGCCAGCAGTTTAAGGGGGGGCGCGAACATTCAGTACTTC. This encodes CASSLRGGANIQYF.

The chain is built from TRBV3-1 (or the pseudogene TRBV3-2) and TRBJ2-7; TRBD2 matches at 11 bases. The CDR3 has 15 amino acids. The J segment lost 3 bases and the V segment lost 1 base, leaving 2 bases of the junction unmatched. The germline CDR1 and CDR2 sequences are LGHDT and YNNKEL (reference sequence). DNA for the CDR3: TGTGCCAGCAGCCAAGGACTAGCGGGAATCTACGAGCAGTACTTC. Its protein product is CASSQGLAGIYEQYF.

The rearrangement links TRBV7-8 to TRBJ2-5; TRBD2 agrees at 10 bases. The germline CDR1 and CDR2 sequences are SGHVS and FQNEAQ. The J segment lost 1 base and the V segment lost 1 base, leaving 6 bases of the junction unmatched. The CDR3 runs to 17 residues. The DNA for the CDR3 is TGTGCCAGCAGCTTAGAGCCTAGCGGGGGATTCCAAGAGACCCAGTACTTC. Its protein is CASSLEPSGGFQETQYF.